Listed below are T cell receptor beta chains from one sample, sequenced in a study of a mutant IDH1 vaccine in newly diagnosed glioma. Here immunoSEQ multiplex PCR was the method, and the copy in TCRdb shows in-frame clones only, minus some. The sample lists around 52,000 clones, around 80% occurring once. These receptors have no identified antigens. Sequencing used PBMCs, obtained from a glioma patient whose treatment included an IDH1 peptide vaccine. The receptors shown here come from a man aged 35 to 55 with glioma. Each CDR3 is given with its conserved first and last residue. The D gene is left open where the match is weak. The size entry is marked missing in some rows and otherwise reads once, few, many or a size class.

CDR3nt	CDR3aa	j_gene	v_gene	d_gene	abundance
TGTGCCATCAGTCCCCGGGGGCTGGGCACTGAAGCTTTCTTT	CAISPRGLGTEAFF	TRBJ1-1	TRBV10-3	-	once
TGTGCCAGCAGCCGCCGCACAGATACGCAGTATTTT	CASSRRTDTQYF	TRBJ2-3	TRBV7-2	-	-
TGCGCCAGCAGCCTCAACCGAGAGCGCACAGATACGCAGTATTTT	CASSLNRERTDTQYF	TRBJ2-3	TRBV4-1	-	-
TGTGCCAGCACCAAGGAGGGGCGCAGGCTGTACACTGAAGCTTTCTTT	CASTKEGRRLYTEAFF	TRBJ1-1	TRBV28	-	-
TGCAGCGTTGAACCCGCGACGGGACAGCCCCAGCATTTT	CSVEPATGQPQHF	TRBJ1-5	TRBV29-1	-	-
TGTGCCAGCAGCTTGACAGCTGGGGGCTATGGCTACACCTTC	CASSLTAGGYGYTF	TRBJ1-2	TRBV5-4	-	-
TGTGCCAGCAGCCCTAGCGGGAGGGCCCACAATGAGCAGTTCTTC	CASSPSGRAHNEQFF	TRBJ2-1	TRBV7-2	TRBD2	-
TGTGCCAGCAGCCGACTAGCGGGAGGTTACAATGAGCAGTTCTTC	CASSRLAGGYNEQFF	TRBJ2-1	TRBV7-9	TRBD2	-
TGTGCCAGCAGCCCCTGGGGACAGGCAGACTCTGGGGCCAACGTCCTGACTTTC	CASSPWGQADSGANVLTF	TRBJ2-6	TRBV7-9	TRBD1	-
TGTGCCAGTACCCAGGGCGGGTATTCAGATACGCAGTATTTT	CASTQGGYSDTQYF	TRBJ2-3	TRBV19	-	-